This TCR beta chain was identified during a study of CD8 T cells in ankylosing spondylitis. Study-level results: Within peripheral blood, clones linked to disease were CD8+ and relatively rare. Reportedly, significant enrichment of disease-linked clones occurred in matched ankylosing spondylitis synovial fluid. A subset of motif variants has previously been described in the synovial fluid and blood of reactive arthritis.

Concerning this clonotype itself: Its matching antigen is unknown. The junction departs from germline at one end; a sequencing error may be responsible.

Quantitative molecular-barcoded 5'-RACE generated the TCR beta libraries. TCRdb processed the 5' RACE reads anew with MiXCR; each CDR3 protein has one entry. The data show some 130,000 distinct CDR3 sequences, 5.5% to 7.5% seen once. This CDR3 region has 15 residues. Germline CDR1 SGHTA, CDR2 FQGNSA. The sequence was obtained from a female donor with ankylosing spondylitis or in good health (not recorded which). What was sequenced was blood, either unsorted or a sorted T cell fraction (not recorded which). The V and J genes are TRBV7-2 and TRBJ1-4, with D maybe TRBD1 (5 bases). CDR3 sequence: CVSSLLGATNEKLFF. CDR3 DNA sequence: TGTGTCAGCAGCTTATTGGGGGCAACTAATGAAAAACTGTTTTTT.